Listed below are T cell receptor beta chains from one sample, sequenced in a study of tumor-infiltrating lymphocytes in primary liver carcinoma. TCRdb independently ran MiXCR on the multiplex PCR reads; one entry per CDR3 protein. The data show tens of thousands of distinct CDR3 sequences, roughly 72% seen once. Material for sequencing was liver tumor tissue from sampling region 1. These TCRs come from a man between 35 and 55 years old with primary liver carcinoma and hepatitis B virus infection. The conserved cysteine and the conserved F or W are not part of the CDR3 here. D genes are given only for firm matches. A row's size may be missing; if present it is once, few, many or a size class.

CDR3 length: 11; V gene: TRBV27; J gene: TRBJ1-3; clone size: NA; D gene: NA; CDR3 protein: ASSTRGGNTIY
CDR3 length: 13; V gene: TRBV11-2; J gene: TRBJ2-1; clone size: once; D gene: NA; CDR3 protein: VTGENQPSYNEQF
CDR3 length: 17; V gene: TRBV7-8; J gene: TRBJ2-2; clone size: NA; D gene: NA; CDR3 protein: ANSPHWAGRPRDTGELL
CDR3 length: 12; V gene: TRBV12-3/TRBV12-4; J gene: TRBJ1-4; clone size: NA; D gene: NA; CDR3 protein: ASSLDRANEKLL
CDR3 length: 13; V gene: TRBV4-1; J gene: TRBJ2-1; clone size: NA; D gene: TRBD2; CDR3 protein: ASSQEAGRNNEQF
CDR3 length: 14; V gene: TRBV6-5; J gene: TRBJ2-6; clone size: many; D gene: NA; CDR3 protein: ASSYLGSSGANVLT
CDR3 length: 12; V gene: TRBV5-4; J gene: TRBJ2-1; clone size: NA; D gene: TRBD2; CDR3 protein: ASSLREGHNEKF
CDR3 length: 13; V gene: TRBV29-1; J gene: TRBJ2-3; clone size: once; D gene: NA; CDR3 protein: SVELTGGWTDTQY
CDR3 length: 13; V gene: TRBV11-2; J gene: TRBJ2-5; clone size: NA; D gene: NA; CDR3 protein: ASSLDYSVQDIQY
CDR3 length: 14; V gene: TRBV7-8; J gene: TRBJ2-1; clone size: NA; D gene: NA; CDR3 protein: ASSLGSLSNFNVQF
CDR3 length: 15; V gene: TRBV24-1; J gene: TRBJ1-4; clone size: many; D gene: NA; CDR3 protein: ATSDWPWDTTNEKLF
CDR3 length: 13; V gene: TRBV28; J gene: TRBJ2-3; clone size: NA; D gene: NA; CDR3 protein: ANSWGLGGTDTQY
CDR3 length: 11; V gene: TRBV4-1; J gene: TRBJ2-7; clone size: NA; D gene: TRBD1; CDR3 protein: ASSRGGHDEQY
CDR3 length: 12; V gene: TRBV5-4; J gene: TRBJ1-4; clone size: once; D gene: TRBD1; CDR3 protein: ASNRDRGGEKLF
CDR3 length: 12; V gene: TRBV11-2; J gene: TRBJ1-4; clone size: NA; D gene: NA; CDR3 protein: ASGLEAGDEKLS